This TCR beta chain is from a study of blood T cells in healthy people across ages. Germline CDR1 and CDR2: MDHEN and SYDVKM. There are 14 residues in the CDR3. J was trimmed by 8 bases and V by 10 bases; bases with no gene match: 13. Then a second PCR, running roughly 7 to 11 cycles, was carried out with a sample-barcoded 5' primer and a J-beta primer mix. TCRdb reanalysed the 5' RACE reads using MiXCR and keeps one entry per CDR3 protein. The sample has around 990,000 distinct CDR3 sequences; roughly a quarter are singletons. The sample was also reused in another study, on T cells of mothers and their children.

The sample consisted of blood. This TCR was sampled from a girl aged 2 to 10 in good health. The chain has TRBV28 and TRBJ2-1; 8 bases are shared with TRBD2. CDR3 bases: TGTGCCACCCACGGGACACGGGAGGGCGATGAGCAGTTCTTC. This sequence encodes CATHGTREGDEQFF.